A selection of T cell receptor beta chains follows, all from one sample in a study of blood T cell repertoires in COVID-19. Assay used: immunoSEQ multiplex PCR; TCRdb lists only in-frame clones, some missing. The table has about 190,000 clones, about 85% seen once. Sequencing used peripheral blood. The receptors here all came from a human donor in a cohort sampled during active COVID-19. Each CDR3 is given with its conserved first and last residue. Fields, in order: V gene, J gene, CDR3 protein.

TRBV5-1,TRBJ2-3,CASTAGLLTDTQYF
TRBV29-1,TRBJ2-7,CSVVWREGHEQYF
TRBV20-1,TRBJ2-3,CSASGFTQYF
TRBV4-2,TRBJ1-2,CASSPQGWPSSYGYTF
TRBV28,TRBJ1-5,CASSYGDSNQPQHF
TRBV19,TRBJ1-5,CASSIGQGVGPQHF
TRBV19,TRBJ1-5,CATAQQGGQPQHF
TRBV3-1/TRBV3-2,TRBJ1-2,CASSRTELFSGSSSYGYTF
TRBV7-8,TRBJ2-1,CASSIGGDRRYNEQFF
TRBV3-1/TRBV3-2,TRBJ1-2,CASSKNQRRANYGYTF
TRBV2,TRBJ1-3,CASTPTASGNTIYF
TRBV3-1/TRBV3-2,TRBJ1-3,CASSQVRGNTIYF
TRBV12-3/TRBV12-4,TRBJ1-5,CASSLGSNQPQHF
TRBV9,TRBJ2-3,CASSVSSGDTQYF
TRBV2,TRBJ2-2,CASSREGRRNTGELFF
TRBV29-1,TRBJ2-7,CSAGTFSYEQYF
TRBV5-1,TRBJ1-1,CASSPAGWLANTEAFF
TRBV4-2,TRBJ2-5,CASSLTGGGETQYF
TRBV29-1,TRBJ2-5,CSVEGPSGQETQYF
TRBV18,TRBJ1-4,CASSPRTGVQANEKLFF
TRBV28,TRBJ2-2,CASSFQVKGTGELFF
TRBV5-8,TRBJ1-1,CASSLGLDSSRTEAFF